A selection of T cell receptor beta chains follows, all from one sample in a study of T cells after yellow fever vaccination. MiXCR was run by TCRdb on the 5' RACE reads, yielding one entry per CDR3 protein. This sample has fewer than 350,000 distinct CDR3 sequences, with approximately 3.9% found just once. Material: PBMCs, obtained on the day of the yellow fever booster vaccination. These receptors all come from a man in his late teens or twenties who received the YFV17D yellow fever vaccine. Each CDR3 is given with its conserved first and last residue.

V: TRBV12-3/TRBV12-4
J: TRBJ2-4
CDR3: CASSTQQGAKNIQYF

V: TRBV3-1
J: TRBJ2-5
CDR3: CASSQGAAQETQYF

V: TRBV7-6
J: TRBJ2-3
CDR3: CASSLVHESDTQYF

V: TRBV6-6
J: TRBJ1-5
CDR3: CASSYSRGPRGAQHF

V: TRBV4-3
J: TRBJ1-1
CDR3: CASSGFLGGMNTEAFF

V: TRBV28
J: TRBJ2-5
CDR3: CASSSILPPGQGGGTQYF

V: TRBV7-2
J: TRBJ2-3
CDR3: CASSLVGRGDTDTQYF

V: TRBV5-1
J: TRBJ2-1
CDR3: CASSIGLADYNEQFF

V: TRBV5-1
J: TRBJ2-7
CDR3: CASRGDGSYEQYF

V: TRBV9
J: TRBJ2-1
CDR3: CASSVDNEQFF

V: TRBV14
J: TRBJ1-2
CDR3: CASSQDQEWNYGYTF

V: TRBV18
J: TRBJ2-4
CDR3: CASSLAGQNIQYF

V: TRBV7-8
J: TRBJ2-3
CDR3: CASSPGTGRLDTQYF

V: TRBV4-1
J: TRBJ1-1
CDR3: CASSQELKGTEAFF

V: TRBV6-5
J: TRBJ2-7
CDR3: CASSRTRTVDYEQYF

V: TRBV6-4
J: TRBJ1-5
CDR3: CASRSTGNSNQPQHF

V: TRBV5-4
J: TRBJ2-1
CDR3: CASSRLTGAHTNEQFF

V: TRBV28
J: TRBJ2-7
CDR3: CASSPPQPKKGRVF

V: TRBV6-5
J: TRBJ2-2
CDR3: CASRLSRGGYTGELFF

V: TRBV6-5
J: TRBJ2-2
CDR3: CASNKAGELFF

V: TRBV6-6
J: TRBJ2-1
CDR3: CASSTTDGPEFF

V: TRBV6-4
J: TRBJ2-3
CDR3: CASSDQGGLDTQYF

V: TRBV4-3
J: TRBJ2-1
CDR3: CASSQDASRGAPSYNEQFF

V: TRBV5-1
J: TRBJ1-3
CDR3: CASSFGSRGGNTIYF

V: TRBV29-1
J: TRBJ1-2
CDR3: CSVNRGGYTF

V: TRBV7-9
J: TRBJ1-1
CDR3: CASSPIQGVVSEAFF

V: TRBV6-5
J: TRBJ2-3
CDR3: CASSWDSGSGTDTQYF

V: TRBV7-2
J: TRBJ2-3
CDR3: CASSPGLAGARDTQYF

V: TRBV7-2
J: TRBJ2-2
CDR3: CASSLDRVTGELFF

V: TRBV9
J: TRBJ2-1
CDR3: CASSFSGLSYNEQFF

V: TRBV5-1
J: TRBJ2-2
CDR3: CASSLDPNTGELFF